One and the same sample provided the 25 T cell receptor beta chains below, sequenced in a study of neurological immune-mediated disorders. TCRdb itself ran the 5' RACE reads through MiXCR, one entry per CDR3 protein. This table holds approximately 51,000 distinct CDR3 sequences, around 3.5% found once. The specimen sequenced was PBMCs. These receptors originate from a man in his forties with multiple sclerosis.

There are many counts of this clonotype. The chain combines TRBV7-2 with TRBJ1-1, with D possibly TRBD1 on 5 matching bases. Germline V gene lookup returns CDR1 SGHTA and CDR2 FQGNSA. V lost 1 base to trimming and J lost 5 bases, with 11 bases between them. This CDR3 region has 14 residues. This chain's CDR3 is CASSLGRQSTEAFF. CDR3 nucleotide sequence: TGTGCCAGCAGCTTAGGTCGACAGAGTACTGAAGCTTTCTTT. Full variable domain (missing parts from reference TRBV7-2 and TRBJ1-1): GAGVSQSPSNKVTEKGKDVELRCDPISGHTALYWYRQSLGQGLEFLIYFQGNSAPDKSGLPSDRFSAERTGGSVSTLTIQRTQQEDSAVYLCASSLGRQSTEAFFGQGTRLTVV.

This clonotype appeared many times. The chain is built from TRBV5-1 and TRBJ1-6; 11 nucleotides agree with TRBD1. V lost 4 bases, J lost 9 bases, and 6 bases stayed unmatched. The CDR3 is 15 amino acids. Germline CDR1 SGHRS, CDR2 YFSETQ. In DNA form, the CDR3 reads TGCGCCAGCAGCCCGGACAGGGGGCCGGGTTCACCCCTCCACTTT. Translating gives CASSPDRGPGSPLHF.

Many counts were recorded for this clonotype. V is TRBV6-5 and J is TRBJ1-6; tentatively, D is TRBD1 (5 bases). The CDR3 length is 16 residues. CDR1 and CDR2 from the germline V gene are MNHEY and SVGAGI. Trimming stripped 0 bases from V and 9 bases from J, with 15 bases between. CDR3 amino acids: CASSYSFGGVSSPLHF. The CDR3 bases are TGTGCCAGCAGTTACTCGTTTGGGGGGGTTAGTTCACCCCTCCACTTT.

To note about this clonotype: Possible read error: a much larger clone is one base away. J is TRBJ1-3 and V is TRBV12-3 or TRBV12-4; D is unresolved. The CDR3 spans 10 residues. V was pared by 9 bases and J by 5 bases, with 5 bases between. The chain's CDR3 is CARSRNTIYF. The CDR3 DNA reads as TGTGCCAGAAGCCGAAACACCATATATTTT.

This clonotype was counted ten times or more. J is TRBJ1-1 and V is TRBV20-1; weak D call: TRBD1 (6 bases). The germline V gene has CDR1 DFQATT and CDR2 SNEGSKA (reference sequence). The CDR3 spans 13 residues. Trimming took 1 base from V and 4 from J, leaving 10 bases between them. CDR3: CSARGRGVTEAFF. The DNA of the CDR3 is TGCAGTGCTAGAGGCAGGGGTGTCACTGAAGCTTTCTTT.

The table lists this clonotype with many counts. One end of the junction is discordant with germline, which a read error may explain. This sequence joins TRBV5-1 and TRBJ1-5, with 8 bases matching TRBD1. This CDR3 spans 15 amino acids. The V gene's germline CDR1 is SGHRS and CDR2 YFSETQ. The CDR3 reads CASSAGQGGNQPQNF. The CDR3 nucleotides are TGCGCCAGCAGCGCCGGACAGGGAGGCAATCAGCCCCAGAATTTT.

This clonotype was recorded many times. The V gene is TRBV9, the J gene TRBJ2-5, with 9 bases fitting TRBD2. Losses at the gene ends were 0 bases for V and 8 bases for J; bases not matched to a gene: 11. In germline, CDR1 is SGDLS, CDR2 YYNGEE. CDR3 size: 16 residues. The CDR3 loop is CASSVVPAGGRATQYF. The CDR3 region has the DNA TGTGCCAGCAGCGTAGTCCCAGCGGGGGGAAGGGCCACCCAGTACTTC.

The table lists this clonotype with many counts. This sequence joins TRBV20-1 and TRBJ1-1, with a possible D match to TRBD1 (5 bases). Trimming removed 3 bases from V and 6 bases from J, with 14 bases in between. Germline V gives CDR1 DFQATT, CDR2 SNEGSKA (reference sequence). The CDR3 is made up of 13 amino acids. CDR3 residues: CSASLRGWAEAFF. CDR3 nucleotide sequence: TGCAGTGCTAGCCTGAGGGGTTGGGCTGAAGCTTTCTTT.

Note on this clonotype: Compared with germline, one end of the junction differs, possibly owing to a read error. The gene calls are TRBV28 and TRBJ1-6; D gene ambiguous. Per germline, CDR1 MDHEN and CDR2 SYDVKM. The CDR3 is made up of 12 amino acids. This chain's CDR3 is CASSLPGSPLNF. CDR3 bases: TGTGCCAGCAGTTTGCCAGGCTCACCCCTCAACTTT.

This clonotype showed up many times. The J gene is TRBJ2-3, the V gene TRBV12-3 or TRBV12-4, with TRBD2 matching over 8 bases. Trimming at V came to 6 bases and at J to 2 bases, leaving 10 bases not matched to a gene. The CDR3 extends over 16 amino acids. The CDR3 nucleotides are TGTGCCAGCAGCCCTTTGGGGCGGGGGGCCACAGATACGCAGTATTTT. It is translated as CASSPLGRGATDTQYF.

This clonotype was counted at least ten times. The genes are TRBV10-3 and TRBJ2-1; maybe TRBD2 (6 bases). The CDR3 contains 14 residues. The germline gives CDR1 ENHRY, CDR2 SYGVKD. Trimming stripped 8 bases from V and 7 bases from J, with 18 bases between. The CDR3 bases are TGTGCCATCGGCTCTAGCGTATCGAAAAATGAGCAGTTCTTC. This codes for CAIGSSVSKNEQFF.

A remark on this clonotype: With a much larger clone just one base away, this may be a read error. The chain joins TRBV27 to TRBJ1-1; D is uncertain. Deletions cut 6 bases from V and 5 bases from J, with 10 bases between. Germline CDR1 and CDR2: MNHEY and SMNVEV (reference sequence). CDR3 size: 12 residues. The CDR3 nucleotides read TGTGCCAGCAGGGAAAGTGGAACTGAAGCTTTCTTT. Protein sequence: CASRESGTEAFF.

This clonotype showed up many times. J is TRBJ1-6 and V is TRBV10-3; tentatively, D is TRBD1 (6 bases). V was trimmed by 3 bases and J by 1 base, leaving 13 bases between them. Per germline, CDR1 ENHRY and CDR2 SYGVKD. This CDR3 region has 17 residues. The CDR3 coding sequence is TGTGCCATCAGTGATACAGGGAGGGTTTCCTATAATTCACCCCTCCACTTT. Its translation is CAISDTGRVSYNSPLHF.

This clonotype came up many times. The rearrangement joins TRBV19 to TRBJ1-1; unclear D gene. This CDR3 has 13 amino acids. Germline V gives CDR1 LNHDA, CDR2 SQIVND (reference sequence). V was cut by 1 base and J by 1 base, with 4 bases left in between. The CDR3 DNA reads as TGTGCCAGTAGTATAGGGCAGAACACTGAAGCTTTCTTT. Translated, it gives CASSIGQNTEAFF.

In this sample, this clonotype turned up many times. The chain employs TRBV12-3 or TRBV12-4 and TRBJ2-2; D may correspond to TRBD1 or TRBD2 (5 bases each). The CDR3 loop spans 14 amino acids. Trimming took 6 bases from V and 0 from J, leaving 8 bases between them. CDR3: CASRGETNTGELFF. The CDR3 coding sequence is TGTGCCAGCAGGGGGGAGACGAACACCGGGGAGCTGTTTTTT.

This clonotype came up a few times. The J gene is TRBJ2-1, the V gene TRBV7-9; D uncertain. In germline, CDR1 is SEHNR, CDR2 FQNEAQ (reference sequence). The V and J ends lost 4 bases and 8 bases respectively, with 6 bases between them. The CDR3 totals 11 residues. The DNA for the CDR3 is TGTGCCAGCAGCTCTAGGGATGAGCAGTTCTTC. It encodes CASSSRDEQFF.

This clonotype came up many times. The DNA for the CDR3 is TGCAGTGCTCAAGCAATGTTGGCGGGGGAGACCGGGGAGCTGTTTTTT. Amino acid sequence: CSAQAMLAGETGELFF. The chain uses TRBV20-1 and TRBJ2-2, with 7 bases fitting TRBD2. Germline V gene lookup returns CDR1 DFQATT and CDR2 SNEGSKA (reference sequence). V lost 5 bases, J lost 5 bases, and 14 bases stayed unmatched. The CDR3 runs to 16 residues.

In its sample, this clonotype was seen many times. This rearrangement joins TRBV7-9 to TRBJ1-1; the D gene is possibly TRBD1 (6 bases). CDR3 length: 14 amino acids. V lost 8 bases and J lost 1, with 14 bases in between. The germline gives CDR1 SEHNR, CDR2 FQNEAQ (reference sequence). The DNA of the CDR3 is TGTGCCAGCCCTCCGGAGGGGGGGAACACTGAAGCTTTCTTT. Its translation is CASPPEGGNTEAFF.

Comments on this clonotype: This may arise from a read error, as a much more abundant clone is one base away. The chain has TRBV12-3 or TRBV12-4 and TRBJ2-5; D might be TRBD2 (6 bases). CDR3 length equals 14 residues. V was shortened by 0 bases and J by 5 bases, with 10 bases between the two germline ends. The CDR3 is CASSLATREETQYF. CDR3 in DNA: TGTGCCAGCAGTTTAGCGACTAGGGAGGAGACCCAGTACTTC.

The sample holds many counts of this clonotype. This rearrangement joins TRBV20-1 to TRBJ2-1, with TRBD2 as a possible D gene (5 bases). V lost 0 bases to trimming and J lost 0 bases, with 6 bases between them. This CDR3 comprises 14 residues. Germline V CDR1 and CDR2: DFQATT, SNEGSKA (reference sequence). Here the CDR3 reads CSARERGSYNEQFF. The CDR3 region has the DNA TGCAGTGCTAGAGAACGGGGCTCCTACAATGAGCAGTTCTTC.

This clonotype showed up many times. The chain is built from TRBV2 and TRBJ1-1; D is uncertain. The germline V gene has CDR1 SNHLY and CDR2 FYNNEI. CDR3 length: 15 amino acids. V lost 7 bases, J lost 1 base, and 16 bases lay in between. CDR3 nucleotide sequence: TGTGCCAGCAAACCAACCCTATTCGGGAACACTGAAGCTTTCTTT. Translating gives CASKPTLFGNTEAFF.

Comments on this clonotype: Likely a read error: the CDR3 ends without its conserved phenylalanine or tryptophan. The gene calls are TRBV29-1 and TRBJ2-4; D is possibly TRBD1 (6 bases). V lost 6 bases, J lost 0 bases, and 9 bases lay in between. CDR3 length equals 13 residues. Per germline, CDR1 SQVTM and CDR2 ANQGSEA. The CDR3 DNA follows: TGCAGCGTACAGGGTAGAGCCAAAAACATTCAGTACAAC. Amino acid sequence: CSVQGRAKNIQYN.

Many counts were recorded for this clonotype. V is TRBV25-1 and J is TRBJ2-6, with D uncertain. Trimming removed 4 bases at V and 4 bases at J, with 17 bases between. This CDR3 has 17 residues. The V gene's germline CDR1 is MGHDK and CDR2 SYGVNS. The CDR3 nucleotides read TGTGCCAGCAGTGGGTTGACCGGACGTCCAGGGGCCAACGTCCTGACTTTC. This sequence encodes CASSGLTGRPGANVLTF.

As for this clonotype: A much larger clonotype is one base distant, so this may be a read error. The chain links TRBV29-1 to TRBJ1-4, with D possibly matching TRBD1 (5 bases). CDR3 length equals 12 residues. V was clipped by 4 bases and J by 8 bases, with 11 bases between them. CDR1 is SQVTM and CDR2 is ANQGSEA in the germline V gene. For the CDR3, the DNA is TGCAGCGTTGTAAAGGGGAGAGAAAAACTGTTTTTT. Encoded protein: CSVVKGREKLFF. The full variable domain, completed using reference TRBV29-1 and TRBJ1-4, is SAVISQKPSRDICQRGTSLTIQCQVDSQVTMMFWYRQQPGQSLTLIATANQGSEATYESGFVIDKFPISRPNLTFSTLTVSNMSPEDSSIYLCSVVKGREKLFFGSGTQLSVL.

This clonotype was seen at least ten times. The chain is built from TRBV20-1 and TRBJ1-3; no clear D gene. From germline, CDR1 is DFQATT and CDR2 SNEGSKA (reference sequence). This CDR3 is built from 13 residues. V dropped 6 bases and J dropped 4 bases, with 13 bases sitting between them. The CDR3 loop reads CSAFTARGNTIYF. The CDR3, as DNA: TGCAGTGCCTTTACTGCGCGGGGAAACACCATATATTTT.